The clone carrying this TCR beta chain was found many times. It was RNA transcripts that yielded the amplified TCR beta CDR3 regions. The HTBI primer set drove a first-round RT-PCR of the TCR CDR3. In TCRdb, the multiplex PCR reads were re-called with MiXCR into one record per CDR3 protein. The sample has approximately 400,000 distinct CDR3 sequences; more than 14% are singletons. V lost 5 bases to trimming and J lost 4 bases, with 20 bases between them. The CDR3 is 16 amino acids. Germline lookup yields CDR1 DFQATT and CDR2 SNEGSKA (reference sequence). This record belongs to a study of T cells in Graves' hyperthyroidism and ophthalmopathy.

The TCR comes from a woman aged 25 to 39 with Graves' ophthalmopathy. The chain employs TRBV20-1 and TRBJ2-2, with D possibly called TRBD1 or TRBD2 (5 bases each). Material: blood. CDR3 in DNA: TGCAGTGCTCCCGCGAACGGGGACGCGGTCACCGGGGAGCTGTTTTTT. As protein: CSAPANGDAVTGELFF.